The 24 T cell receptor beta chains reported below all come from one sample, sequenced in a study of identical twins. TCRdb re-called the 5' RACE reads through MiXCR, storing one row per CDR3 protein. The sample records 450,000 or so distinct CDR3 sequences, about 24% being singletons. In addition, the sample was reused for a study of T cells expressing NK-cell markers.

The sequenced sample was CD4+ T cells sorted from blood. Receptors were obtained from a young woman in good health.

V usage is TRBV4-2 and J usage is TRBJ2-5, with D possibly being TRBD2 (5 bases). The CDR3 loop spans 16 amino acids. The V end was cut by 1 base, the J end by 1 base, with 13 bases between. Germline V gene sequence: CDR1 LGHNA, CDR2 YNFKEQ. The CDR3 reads CASSQVLGRGQETQYF. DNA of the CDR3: TGTGCCAGCAGCCAAGTTTTGGGCCGGGGCCAAGAGACCCAGTACTTC.

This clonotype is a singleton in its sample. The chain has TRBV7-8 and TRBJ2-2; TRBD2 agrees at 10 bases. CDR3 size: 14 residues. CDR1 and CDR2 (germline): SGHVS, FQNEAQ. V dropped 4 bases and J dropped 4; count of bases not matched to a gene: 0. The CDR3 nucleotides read TGTGCCAGCAGCTGGACTAGCGGCACCGGGGAGCTGTTTTTT. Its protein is CASSWTSGTGELFF.

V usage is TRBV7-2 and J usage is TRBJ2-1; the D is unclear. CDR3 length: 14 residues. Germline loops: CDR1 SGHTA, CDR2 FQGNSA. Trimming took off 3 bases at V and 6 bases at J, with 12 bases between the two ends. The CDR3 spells CASSFRPEGNEQFF. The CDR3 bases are TGTGCCAGCAGCTTCCGGCCCGAAGGCAATGAGCAGTTCTTC.

For the CDR3, the DNA is TGTGCCAGCGCGAGAGGGTCCTACGAGCAGTACTTC. Its translation: CASARGSYEQYF. J is TRBJ2-7 and V is TRBV6-1; a possible D gene is TRBD2 (5 bases). Germline loops: CDR1 MNHNS, CDR2 SASEGT. The CDR3 is 12 amino acids. Trimming left V 8 bases short and J 1 base short, with 9 bases between.

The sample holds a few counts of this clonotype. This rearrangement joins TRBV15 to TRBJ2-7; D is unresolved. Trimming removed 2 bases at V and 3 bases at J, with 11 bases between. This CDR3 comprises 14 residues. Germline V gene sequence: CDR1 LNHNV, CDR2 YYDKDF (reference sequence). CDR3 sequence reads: CATSRLDFDYEQYF. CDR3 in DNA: TGTGCCACCAGCAGACTTGACTTCGACTACGAGCAGTACTTC.

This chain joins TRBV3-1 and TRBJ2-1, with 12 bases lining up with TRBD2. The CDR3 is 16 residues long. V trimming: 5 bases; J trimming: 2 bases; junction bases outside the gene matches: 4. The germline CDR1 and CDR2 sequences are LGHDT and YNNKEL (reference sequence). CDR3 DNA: TGTGCCAGCAGCTCCTGGACTAGCGGGACCTACAATGAGCAGTTCTTC. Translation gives CASSSWTSGTYNEQFF.

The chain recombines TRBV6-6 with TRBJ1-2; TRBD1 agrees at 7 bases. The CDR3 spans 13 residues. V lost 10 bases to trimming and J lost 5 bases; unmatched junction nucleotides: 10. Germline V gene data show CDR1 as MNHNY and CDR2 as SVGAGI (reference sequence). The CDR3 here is CATLRDRAYGYTF. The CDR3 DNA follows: TGTGCCACCTTGAGAGACAGGGCGTATGGCTACACCTTC.

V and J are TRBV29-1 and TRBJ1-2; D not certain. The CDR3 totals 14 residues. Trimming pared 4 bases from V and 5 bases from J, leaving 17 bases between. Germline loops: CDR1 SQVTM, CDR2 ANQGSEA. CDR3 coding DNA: TGCAGCGTTGGAGATAATTGGGGAGATTATGGCTACACCTTC. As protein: CSVGDNWGDYGYTF. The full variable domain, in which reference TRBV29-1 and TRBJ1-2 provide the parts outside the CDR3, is SAVISQKPSRDICQRGTSLTIQCQVDSQVTMMFWYRQQPGQSLTLIATANQGSEATYESGFVIDKFPISRPNLTFSTLTVSNMSPEDSSIYLCSVGDNWGDYGYTFGSGTRLTVV.

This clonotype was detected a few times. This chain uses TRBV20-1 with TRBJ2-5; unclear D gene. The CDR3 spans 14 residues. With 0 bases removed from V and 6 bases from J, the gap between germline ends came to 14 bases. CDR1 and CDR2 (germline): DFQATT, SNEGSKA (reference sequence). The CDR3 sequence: CSARDSGRIKTQYF. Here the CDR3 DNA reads TGCAGTGCTAGAGATTCCGGCAGGATTAAGACCCAGTACTTC.

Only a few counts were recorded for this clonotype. This CDR3 is CASSLGASDGTQYF. For the CDR3, the DNA is TGTGCCAGCAGCTTGGGGGCTAGCGATGGGACCCAGTACTTC. The chain carries TRBV5-6 and TRBJ2-5, with a possible D match to TRBD2 (6 bases). This CDR3 has 14 amino acids. Germline CDR1 and CDR2: SGHDT and YYEEEE. V was trimmed by 0 bases and J by 7 bases, leaving 13 bases between them.

The CDR3 DNA follows: TGTGCCAGCAGCTCCTACTTCACTAGCGACCAAGAGACCCAGTACTTC. This codes for CASSSYFTSDQETQYF. The genes are TRBV11-2 and TRBJ2-5; 7 bases align to TRBD2. The CDR3 totals 16 residues. In germline, CDR1 is SGHAT, CDR2 FQNNGV. After removal of 4 bases from V and 0 bases from J, the junction contained 8 bases not matched to a gene.

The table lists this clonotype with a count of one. This CDR3 reads CASSQDFGYTF. CDR3 sequence (DNA): TGTGCCAGCAGCCAGGATTTCGGCTACACCTTC. The V gene is TRBV2, the J gene TRBJ1-2; no firm D call. Germline V gives CDR1 SNHLY, CDR2 FYNNEI. The CDR3 has 11 residues. Between the trimmed V and J ends, which lost 6 bases and 8 bases, there was a span of 10 bases. The whole variable domain, filled in from reference TRBV2 and TRBJ1-2, reads EPEVTQTPSHQVTQMGQEVILRCVPISNHLYFYWYRQILGQKVEFLVSFYNNEISEKSEIFDDQFSVERPDGSNFTLKIRSTKLEDSAMYFCASSQDFGYTFGSGTRLTVV.

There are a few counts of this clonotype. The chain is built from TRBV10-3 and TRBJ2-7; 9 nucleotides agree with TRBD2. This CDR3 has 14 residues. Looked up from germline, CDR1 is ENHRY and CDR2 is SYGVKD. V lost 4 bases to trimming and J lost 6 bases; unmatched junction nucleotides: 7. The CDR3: CAISGGRETGEQYF. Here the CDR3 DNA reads TGTGCCATCAGTGGCGGGAGGGAAACGGGCGAGCAGTACTTC.

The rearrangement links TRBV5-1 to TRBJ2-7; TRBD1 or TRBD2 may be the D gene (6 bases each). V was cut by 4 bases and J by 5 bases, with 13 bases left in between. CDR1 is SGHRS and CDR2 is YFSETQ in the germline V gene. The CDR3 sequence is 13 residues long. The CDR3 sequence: CASSPGAGNEQYF. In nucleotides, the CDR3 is TGCGCCAGCAGCCCGGGGGCGGGGAACGAGCAGTACTTC.

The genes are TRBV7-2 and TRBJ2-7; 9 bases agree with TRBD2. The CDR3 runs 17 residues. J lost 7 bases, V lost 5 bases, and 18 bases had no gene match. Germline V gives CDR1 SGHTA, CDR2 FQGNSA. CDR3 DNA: TGTGCCAGCAGCCCCAATGACCTACTAGCGGGTGCGTTAGAGCAGTACTTC. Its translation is CASSPNDLLAGALEQYF. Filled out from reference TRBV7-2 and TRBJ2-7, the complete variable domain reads GAGVSQSPSNKVTEKGKDVELRCDPISGHTALYWYRQSLGQGLEFLIYFQGNSAPDKSGLPSDRFSAERTGGSVSTLTIQRTQQEDSAVYLCASSPNDLLAGALEQYFGPGTRLTVT.

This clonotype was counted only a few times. This CDR3 is CATTPGRGRETQYF. The CDR3, as DNA: TGTGCCACCACCCCCGGTAGGGGGAGAGAGACCCAGTACTTC. The V call is TRBV11-2, the J call TRBJ2-5, with D possibly TRBD1 on 6 matching bases. The V end was cut by 10 bases, the J end by 4 bases, with 19 bases between. This CDR3 contains 14 residues. The germline CDR1 and CDR2 sequences are SGHAT and FQNNGV.

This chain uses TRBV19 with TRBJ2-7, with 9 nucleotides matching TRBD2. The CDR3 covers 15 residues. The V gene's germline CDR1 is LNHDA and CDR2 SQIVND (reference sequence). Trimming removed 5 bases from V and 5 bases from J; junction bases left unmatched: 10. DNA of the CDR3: TGTGCCAGTAGTCCCCCGGGACTAGCTCTGGACGAGCAGTACTTC. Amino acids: CASSPPGLALDEQYF.

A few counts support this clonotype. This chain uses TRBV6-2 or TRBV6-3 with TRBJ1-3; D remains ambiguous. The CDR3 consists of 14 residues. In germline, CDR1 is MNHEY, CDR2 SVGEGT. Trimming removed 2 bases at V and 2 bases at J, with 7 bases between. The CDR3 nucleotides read TGTGCCAGCAGTTACGGTCTCGCTGGAAACACCATATATTTT. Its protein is CASSYGLAGNTIYF.

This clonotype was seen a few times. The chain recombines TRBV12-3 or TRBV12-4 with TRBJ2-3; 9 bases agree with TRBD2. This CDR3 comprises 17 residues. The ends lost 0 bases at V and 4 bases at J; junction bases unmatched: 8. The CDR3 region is CASSLAIAGGRPDTQYF. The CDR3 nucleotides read TGTGCCAGCAGTTTAGCGATCGCGGGGGGGCGCCCAGATACGCAGTATTTT.

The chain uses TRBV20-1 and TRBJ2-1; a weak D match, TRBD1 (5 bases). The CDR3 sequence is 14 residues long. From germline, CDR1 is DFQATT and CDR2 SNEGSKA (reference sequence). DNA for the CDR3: TGCAGCGCAGGCAGGGAAAGCTCCTACAATGAGCAGTTCTTC. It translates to CSAGRESSYNEQFF.

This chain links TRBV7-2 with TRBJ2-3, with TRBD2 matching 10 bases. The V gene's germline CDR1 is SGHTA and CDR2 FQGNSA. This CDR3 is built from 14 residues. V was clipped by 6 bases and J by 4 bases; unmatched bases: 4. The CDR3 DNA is TGTGCCAGCAGGAGCGGGAGGGCATCAGATACGCAGTATTTT. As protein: CASRSGRASDTQYF.

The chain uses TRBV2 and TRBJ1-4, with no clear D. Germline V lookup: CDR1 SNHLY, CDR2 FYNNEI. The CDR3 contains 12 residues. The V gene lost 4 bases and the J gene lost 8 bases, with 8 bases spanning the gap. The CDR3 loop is CASSGLEEKLFF. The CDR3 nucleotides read TGTGCCAGCAGTGGTCTAGAAGAAAAACTGTTTTTT.

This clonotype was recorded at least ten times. CDR3 sequence: CASSILGGGSYEQYF. CDR3 coding DNA: TGCGCCAGCAGCATTTTAGGGGGAGGGTCCTACGAGCAGTACTTC. The genes are TRBV5-1 and TRBJ2-7; tentative D call: TRBD2 (7 bases). V was pared by 4 bases and J by 1 base, with 15 bases between. Germline CDR1 reads SGHRS; CDR2 reads YFSETQ. This CDR3 is built from 15 residues.

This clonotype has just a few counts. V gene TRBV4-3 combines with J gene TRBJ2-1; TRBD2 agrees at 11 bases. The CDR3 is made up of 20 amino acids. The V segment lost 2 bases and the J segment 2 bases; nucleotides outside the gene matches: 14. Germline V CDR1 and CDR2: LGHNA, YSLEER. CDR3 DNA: TGCGCCAGCAGCCAAACAGGGACTAGCGGAACGAGAGGGGCCTACAATGAGCAGTTCTTC. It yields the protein CASSQTGTSGTRGAYNEQFF.